A selection of T cell receptor beta chains follows, all from one sample in a study of human T cells and chemical hapten exposure. MiXCR, applied by TCRdb to the RACE reads, yields one record per CDR3 protein. The sample yields roughly 380,000 distinct CDR3 sequences, about 4.4% seen once. This material consisted of whole blood, taken in connection with sensitization to the hapten diphenylcyclopropenone (DPC). The receptors originated from a woman between 45 and 65 years old with alopecia areata. Some clones in this sample may be carry-over from other donors' samples. Each CDR3 is given with its conserved first and last residue. A D gene is named only where the DNA matches it firmly. A clone size is listed for some rows: how often the clone was seen (once, few, many), or a class if it is expanded.

d_call: NA
j_call: TRBJ2-1
clone_size: NA
v_call: TRBV5-1
cdr3_aa: CASSLMGDPSYNEQFF
cdr3_nt: TGCGCCAGCAGCTTGATGGGGGACCCTTCCTACAATGAGCAGTTCTTC

d_call: NA
j_call: TRBJ2-7
clone_size: many
v_call: TRBV9
cdr3_aa: CASSVERQRARSYEQYF
cdr3_nt: TGTGCCAGCAGCGTAGAACGTCAGCGTGCTCGGTCCTACGAGCAGTACTTC

d_call: NA
j_call: TRBJ2-7
clone_size: few
v_call: TRBV18
cdr3_aa: CASSPPNFSYEQYF
cdr3_nt: TGTGCCAGCTCACCACCGAACTTCTCCTACGAGCAGTACTTC

d_call: NA
j_call: TRBJ2-1
clone_size: many
v_call: TRBV6-5
cdr3_aa: CASSASWREQFF
cdr3_nt: TGTGCCAGCAGCGCTAGCTGGCGAGAGCAGTTCTTC

d_call: NA
j_call: TRBJ2-7
clone_size: many
v_call: TRBV18
cdr3_aa: CASSRTPARNEQYF
cdr3_nt: TGTGCCAGCTCACGAACACCCGCGCGGAACGAGCAGTACTTC

d_call: TRBD2
j_call: TRBJ2-1
clone_size: many
v_call: TRBV12-3/TRBV12-4
cdr3_aa: CASSATGVMTSGEPNEQFF
cdr3_nt: TGTGCCAGCAGCGCCACAGGGGTAATGACTAGCGGGGAGCCCAATGAGCAGTTCTTC

d_call: NA
j_call: TRBJ1-5
clone_size: NA
v_call: TRBV19
cdr3_aa: CASSIVGGHSNQPQHF
cdr3_nt: TGTGCCAGTAGTATAGTAGGGGGGCATAGCAATCAGCCCCAGCATTTT

d_call: NA
j_call: TRBJ1-2
clone_size: many
v_call: TRBV29-1
cdr3_aa: CSARSRTPGYTF
cdr3_nt: TGCAGCGCTAGGAGCCGCACCCCTGGCTACACCTTC

d_call: NA
j_call: TRBJ1-2
clone_size: NA
v_call: TRBV5-1
cdr3_aa: CASSQDRINYGYTF
cdr3_nt: TGCGCCAGCAGTCAAGACAGGATCAACTATGGCTACACCTTC

d_call: TRBD2
j_call: TRBJ2-1
clone_size: many
v_call: TRBV9
cdr3_aa: CASSVARRGSSYNEQFF
cdr3_nt: TGTGCCAGCAGCGTAGCTCGGCGGGGGAGCTCCTACAATGAGCAGTTCTTC

d_call: NA
j_call: TRBJ1-1
clone_size: few
v_call: TRBV7-9
cdr3_aa: CASSLTQGRGTEAFF
cdr3_nt: TGTGCCAGCAGCCTAACTCAGGGGCGCGGCACTGAAGCTTTCTTT

d_call: NA
j_call: TRBJ2-3
clone_size: few
v_call: TRBV20-1
cdr3_aa: CSARDLAGRGADTQYF
cdr3_nt: TGCAGTGCTAGAGATCTTGCGGGAAGGGGCGCAGATACGCAGTATTTT

d_call: TRBD1
j_call: TRBJ1-5
clone_size: few
v_call: TRBV6-2/TRBV6-3
cdr3_aa: CASSGTATNQPQHF
cdr3_nt: TGTGCCAGCAGCGGGACAGCGACCAATCAGCCCCAGCATTTT

d_call: TRBD1
j_call: TRBJ2-2
clone_size: NA
v_call: TRBV12-3/TRBV12-4
cdr3_aa: CASIPGQGRTGELFF
cdr3_nt: TGTGCCAGCATCCCGGGACAGGGACGCACCGGGGAGCTGTTTTTT

d_call: NA
j_call: TRBJ2-1
clone_size: many
v_call: TRBV10-2
cdr3_aa: CASTQHNEQFF
cdr3_nt: TGCGCCAGCACCCAGCACAATGAGCAGTTCTTC

d_call: TRBD2
j_call: TRBJ2-7
clone_size: few
v_call: TRBV5-6
cdr3_aa: CASSYRTSGVEQYF
cdr3_nt: TGTGCCAGCAGCTACCGGACTAGCGGGGTCGAGCAGTACTTC

d_call: TRBD1
j_call: TRBJ2-4
clone_size: many
v_call: TRBV28
cdr3_aa: CASSATGGWDIQYF
cdr3_nt: TGTGCCAGCAGTGCCACAGGGGGCTGGGACATTCAGTACTTC

d_call: NA
j_call: TRBJ2-3
clone_size: many
v_call: TRBV25-1
cdr3_aa: CASSEYRYTDTQYF
cdr3_nt: TGTGCCAGCAGTGAATATAGATACACAGATACGCAGTATTTT

d_call: NA
j_call: TRBJ1-1
clone_size: many
v_call: TRBV29-1
cdr3_aa: CSAINTEAFF
cdr3_nt: TGCAGCGCCATAAACACTGAAGCTTTCTTT

d_call: NA
j_call: TRBJ2-3
clone_size: many
v_call: TRBV4-3
cdr3_aa: CASSQESTVTDTQYF
cdr3_nt: TGCGCCAGCAGCCAAGAGTCGACAGTCACAGATACGCAGTATTTT

d_call: NA
j_call: TRBJ2-3
clone_size: many
v_call: TRBV12-3/TRBV12-4
cdr3_aa: CASSPPMADTQYF
cdr3_nt: TGTGCCAGCAGCCCCCCTATGGCAGATACGCAGTATTTT

d_call: TRBD2
j_call: TRBJ2-2
clone_size: NA
v_call: TRBV2
cdr3_aa: CASRTSGSSTGELFF
cdr3_nt: TGTGCCAGCAGGACTAGCGGGTCCTCCACCGGGGAGCTGTTTTTT

d_call: TRBD2
j_call: TRBJ2-1
clone_size: NA
v_call: TRBV20-1
cdr3_aa: CSARDEGLAGVMSEQFF
cdr3_nt: TGCAGTGCTAGAGATGAAGGACTAGCGGGAGTTATGAGTGAGCAGTTCTTC

d_call: NA
j_call: TRBJ1-6
clone_size: NA
v_call: TRBV6-5
cdr3_aa: CASSFGGSYNSPLHF
cdr3_nt: TGTGCCAGCAGTTTTGGGGGGTCCTATAATTCACCCCTCCACTTT

d_call: NA
j_call: TRBJ1-1
clone_size: few
v_call: TRBV6-6
cdr3_aa: CASSYTGQLNTEAFF
cdr3_nt: TGTGCCAGCAGTTACACAGGACAGTTGAACACTGAAGCTTTCTTT

d_call: TRBD2
j_call: TRBJ2-1
clone_size: NA
v_call: TRBV20-1
cdr3_aa: CSASPGLAGHNEQFF
cdr3_nt: TGCAGTGCTAGCCCGGGACTAGCGGGTCACAATGAGCAGTTCTTC

d_call: TRBD1
j_call: TRBJ2-6
clone_size: NA
v_call: TRBV6-2/TRBV6-3
cdr3_aa: CASRPPGTGGYPVLTF
cdr3_nt: TGTGCCAGCAGACCCCCCGGGACAGGGGGCTACCCTGTCCTGACTTTC

d_call: TRBD1
j_call: TRBJ1-5
clone_size: few
v_call: TRBV6-2/TRBV6-3
cdr3_aa: CASSHVGTGGNQPQHF
cdr3_nt: TGTGCCAGCAGCCATGTTGGGACAGGGGGCAATCAGCCCCAGCATTTT

d_call: TRBD1
j_call: TRBJ1-2
clone_size: few
v_call: TRBV11-2
cdr3_aa: CASSSLRTGGGYTF
cdr3_nt: TGTGCCAGCAGCTCCCTAAGGACAGGGGGCGGCTACACCTTC

d_call: NA
j_call: TRBJ2-4
clone_size: many
v_call: TRBV29-1
cdr3_aa: CSVTSGLIQYF
cdr3_nt: TGCAGCGTGACGTCGGGACTCATTCAGTACTTC

d_call: NA
j_call: TRBJ2-3
clone_size: NA
v_call: TRBV6-1
cdr3_aa: CASSGVGGDTQYF
cdr3_nt: TGTGCCAGCAGTGGAGTCGGCGGAGATACGCAGTATTTT

d_call: TRBD1
j_call: TRBJ1-2
clone_size: few
v_call: TRBV5-1
cdr3_aa: CASSWGQLGPGAGYTF
cdr3_nt: TGCGCCAGCAGCTGGGGACAGTTGGGTCCTGGCGCTGGCTACACCTTC

d_call: NA
j_call: TRBJ1-5
clone_size: few
v_call: TRBV6-5
cdr3_aa: CASSYYRHPNQPQHF
cdr3_nt: TGTGCCAGCAGTTACTACCGACACCCGAATCAGCCCCAGCATTTT

d_call: NA
j_call: TRBJ2-2
clone_size: few
v_call: TRBV29-1
cdr3_aa: CSARGASRAGGELFF
cdr3_nt: TGCAGCGCCCGAGGGGCTAGCCGAGCGGGCGGGGAGCTGTTTTTT

d_call: NA
j_call: TRBJ1-3
clone_size: few
v_call: TRBV20-1
cdr3_aa: CSAKSQDSLSWGNTIYF
cdr3_nt: TGCAGTGCTAAAAGTCAGGACAGCTTGTCATGGGGAAACACCATATATTTT

d_call: NA
j_call: TRBJ2-7
clone_size: many
v_call: TRBV10-1
cdr3_aa: CASSVGKEQYF
cdr3_nt: TGCGCCAGCAGTGTGGGGAAGGAGCAGTACTTC

d_call: TRBD1
j_call: TRBJ1-5
clone_size: few
v_call: TRBV20-1
cdr3_aa: CSAEEGANQPQHF
cdr3_nt: TGCAGTGCTGAGGAGGGGGCGAATCAGCCCCAGCATTTT

d_call: TRBD1
j_call: TRBJ1-5
clone_size: many
v_call: TRBV20-1
cdr3_aa: CSARTGRSNQPQHF
cdr3_nt: TGCAGTGCTAGGACAGGGCGCAGCAATCAGCCCCAGCATTTT

d_call: TRBD2
j_call: TRBJ2-1
clone_size: many
v_call: TRBV10-1
cdr3_aa: CASSRGTSGIYEQFF
cdr3_nt: TGCGCCAGCTCGAGAGGGACTAGCGGGATCTATGAGCAGTTCTTC

d_call: NA
j_call: TRBJ1-2
clone_size: many
v_call: TRBV7-2
cdr3_aa: CASSLVDYGYTF
cdr3_nt: TGTGCCAGCAGCTTAGTCGACTATGGCTACACCTTC

d_call: NA
j_call: TRBJ1-1
clone_size: many
v_call: TRBV29-1
cdr3_aa: CSGGGTEAFF
cdr3_nt: TGCAGCGGTGGGGGGACTGAAGCTTTCTTT

d_call: NA
j_call: TRBJ2-5
clone_size: NA
v_call: TRBV7-9
cdr3_aa: CASNNPEGSGQTQYF
cdr3_nt: TGTGCCAGCAACAACCCGGAGGGATCGGGGCAGACCCAGTACTTC

d_call: TRBD2
j_call: TRBJ2-3
clone_size: many
v_call: TRBV11-2
cdr3_aa: CASSVSGGAQDTQYF
cdr3_nt: TGTGCCAGCAGCGTTAGCGGGGGGGCCCAAGATACGCAGTATTTT

d_call: NA
j_call: TRBJ2-2
clone_size: NA
v_call: TRBV12-3/TRBV12-4
cdr3_aa: CAQKGGSVTGELFF
cdr3_nt: TGTGCCCAAAAAGGGGGGTCTGTTACCGGGGAGCTGTTTTTT